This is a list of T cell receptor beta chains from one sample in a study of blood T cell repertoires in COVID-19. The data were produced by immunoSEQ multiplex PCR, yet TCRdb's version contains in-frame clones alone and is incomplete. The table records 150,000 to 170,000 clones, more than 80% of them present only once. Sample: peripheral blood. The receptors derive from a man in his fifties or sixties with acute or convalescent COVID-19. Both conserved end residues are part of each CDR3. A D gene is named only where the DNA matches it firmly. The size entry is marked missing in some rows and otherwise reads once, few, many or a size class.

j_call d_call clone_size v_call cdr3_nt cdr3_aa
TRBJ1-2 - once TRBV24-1 TGTGCCACCAGTGATTTATCCGCAGGGATCGAGGGCTACACCTTC CATSDLSAGIEGYTF
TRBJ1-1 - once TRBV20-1 TGCAGCCCCCGGGTGAACACTGAAGCTTTCTTT CSPRVNTEAFF
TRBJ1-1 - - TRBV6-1 TGTGCCAGCAGTGATCCGGGAAGGACTGTTGTAGCTTTCTTT CASSDPGRTVVAFF
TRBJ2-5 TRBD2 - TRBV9 TGTGCCAGCAGCCGAACTCCCCAGTTGCGGGGGGCCAAAGAGACCCAGTACTTC CASSRTPQLRGAKETQYF
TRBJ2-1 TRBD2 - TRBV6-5 TGTGCCAGCAGTCCTACAGCGGGAGGGCTGGGTGAGCAGTTCTTC CASSPTAGGLGEQFF
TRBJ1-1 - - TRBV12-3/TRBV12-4 TGTGCCAGCAGTTTCGGCGGGATAAGCTTTACTTTCTTT CASSFGGISFTFF
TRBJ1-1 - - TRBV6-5 TGTGCCAGCAAAGACTACACTGAAGCTTTCTTT CASKDYTEAFF
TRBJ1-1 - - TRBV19 TGTGCCAGTAGTATCGGCAGGGCGAACACTGAAGCTTTCTTT CASSIGRANTEAFF
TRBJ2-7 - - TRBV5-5 TGTGCCAGCAGCTTGGTGTTAGCCTACGAGCAGTACTTC CASSLVLAYEQYF
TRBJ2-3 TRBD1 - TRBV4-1 TGCGCCAGCAGTGTACAGGGGGGCACAGATACGCAGTATTTT CASSVQGGTDTQYF
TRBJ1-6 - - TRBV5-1 TGCGCCAGCAGCCAAGCGTCGAGGTCTGGATCGGGTTCACCCCTCCACTTT CASSQASRSGSGSPLHF
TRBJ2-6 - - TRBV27 TGTGCCAGCAGTCTCAGAACCTCTGGGGCCAACGTCCTGACTTTC CASSLRTSGANVLTF
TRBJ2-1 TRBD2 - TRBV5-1 TGCGCCAGCAAGGGACTAGCGGATTACAATGAGCAGTTCTTC CASKGLADYNEQFF
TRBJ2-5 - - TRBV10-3 TGTGCCATCAGTGGTGGTGGGAGGTCGGAGACCCAGTACTTC CAISGGGRSETQYF
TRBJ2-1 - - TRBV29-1 TGCAGCGCCAGAGGCGGTGGCGTCTCCCCTTCCGGTGAGCAGTTCTTC CSARGGGVSPSGEQFF
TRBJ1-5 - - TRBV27 TGTGCCAGCAGTCCTCTATTGAGGAGCAATCAGCCCCAGCATTTT CASSPLLRSNQPQHF
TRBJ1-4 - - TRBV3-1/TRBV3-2 TGTGCCAGCAGCCTTGGAGATCTTAATGAAAAACTGTTTTTT CASSLGDLNEKLFF
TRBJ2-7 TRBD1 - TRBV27 TGTGCCAGCAGTAATCGGACAGGGGCCTACGAGCAGTACTTC CASSNRTGAYEQYF
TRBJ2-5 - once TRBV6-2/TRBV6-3 TGTGCCAGCAGTTCCCCGACTAGACGGGAGACCCAGTACTTC CASSSPTRRETQYF
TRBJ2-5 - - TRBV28 TGTGCCAGCAGTTTGATACTACGGGGGAGTTGGGAGACCCAGTACTTC CASSLILRGSWETQYF
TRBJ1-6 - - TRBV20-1 TGCAGTGCTAGAGCAGGGTACGTCCACTTT CSARAGYVHF
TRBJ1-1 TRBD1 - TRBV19 TGTGCCAGTATCCTCACGGGTGGACAGGTAGCTTTCTTT CASILTGGQVAFF
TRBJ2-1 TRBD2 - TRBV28 TGTGCCAGCAGTCATTCTAGCGGGAGAGGTGCCAATGAGCAGTTCTTC CASSHSSGRGANEQFF
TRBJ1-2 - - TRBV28 TGTGCCAGCAGTTTACCGGCTAACTATGGCTACACCTTC CASSLPANYGYTF
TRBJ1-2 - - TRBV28 TGTGCCAGCAGTTTGGGGGGTATCGACTATGGCTACACCTTC CASSLGGIDYGYTF
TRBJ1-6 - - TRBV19 TGTGCCAGTAGTTCTGTCTATAATTCACCCCTCCACTTT CASSSVYNSPLHF
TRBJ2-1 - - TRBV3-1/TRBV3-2 TGTGCCAGCAGCCAAGCCGTGGACAGAGACAATGAGCAGTTCTTC CASSQAVDRDNEQFF
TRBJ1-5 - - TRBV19 TGTGCCAGTACCATAGCCGGGGATGTAGGGCAGCCCCAGCATTTT CASTIAGDVGQPQHF
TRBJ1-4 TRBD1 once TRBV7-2 TGTGCCAGCAGCTTGCGGGACAGCCAAGGGGGAAAACTGTTTTTT CASSLRDSQGGKLFF
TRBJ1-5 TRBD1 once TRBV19 TGTGCCAGTAGTTCCCATTTGGGACAGGGGATTCAGCCCCAGCATTTT CASSSHLGQGIQPQHF
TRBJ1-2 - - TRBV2 TGTGCCAGCAGTACCCGCAGGCCCTCCCATGGCTACACCTTC CASSTRRPSHGYTF
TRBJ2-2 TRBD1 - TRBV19 TGTGCCAGTACCCCGGGACAGGGAGTGACCGGGGAGCTGTTTTTT CASTPGQGVTGELFF
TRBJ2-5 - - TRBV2 TGTGCCAGCAGACAGAGGGGGAATTACCAAGAGACCCAGTACTTC CASRQRGNYQETQYF
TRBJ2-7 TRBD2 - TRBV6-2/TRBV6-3 TGTGCCAGCAGCCCCGGGACTAGCGGGAGGGGGCGCGAGCAGTACTTC CASSPGTSGRGREQYF
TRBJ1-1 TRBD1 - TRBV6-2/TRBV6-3 TGTGCCAGCAGTGTTAGGGACAGGGGCACTGAAGCTTTCTTT CASSVRDRGTEAFF
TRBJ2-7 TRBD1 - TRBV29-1 TGCAGCGTTGGGGGACAGTTCTACGAGCAGTACTTC CSVGGQFYEQYF
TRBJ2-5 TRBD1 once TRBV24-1 TGTGCCACCAGTGATTTGAGGCCAGGGGGCCAAGAGACCCAGTACTTC CATSDLRPGGQETQYF